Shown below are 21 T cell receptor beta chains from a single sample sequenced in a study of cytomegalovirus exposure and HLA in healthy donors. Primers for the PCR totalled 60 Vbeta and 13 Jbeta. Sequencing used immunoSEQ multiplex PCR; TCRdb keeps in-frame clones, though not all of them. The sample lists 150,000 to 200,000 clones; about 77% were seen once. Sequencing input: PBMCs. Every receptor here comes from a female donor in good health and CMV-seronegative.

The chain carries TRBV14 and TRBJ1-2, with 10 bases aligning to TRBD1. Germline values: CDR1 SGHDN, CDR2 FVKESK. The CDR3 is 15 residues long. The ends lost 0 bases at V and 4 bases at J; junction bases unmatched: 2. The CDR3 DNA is TGTGCCAGCAGCCAAGATAGGGACAGGGGCTATGGCTACACCTTC. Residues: CASSQDRDRGYGYTF.

The CDR3 nucleotides are TGTGCCAGCAGCCAGCAGGGGGTTGGCGAAAAACTGTTTTTT. Translation gives CASSQQGVGEKLFF. The chain combines TRBV7-9 with TRBJ1-4; 7 bases are shared with TRBD1. The CDR3 length is 14 residues. The V segment lost 5 bases and the J segment 8 bases; nucleotides outside the gene matches: 8. From germline, CDR1 is SEHNR and CDR2 FQNEAQ (reference sequence).

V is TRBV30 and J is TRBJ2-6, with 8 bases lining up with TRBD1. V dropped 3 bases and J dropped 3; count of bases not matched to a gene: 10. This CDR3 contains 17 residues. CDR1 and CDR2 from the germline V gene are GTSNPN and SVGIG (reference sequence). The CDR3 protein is CAWRRQGNPLGANVLTF. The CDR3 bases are TGTGCCTGGAGAAGACAGGGGAACCCCCTTGGGGCCAACGTCCTGACTTTC.

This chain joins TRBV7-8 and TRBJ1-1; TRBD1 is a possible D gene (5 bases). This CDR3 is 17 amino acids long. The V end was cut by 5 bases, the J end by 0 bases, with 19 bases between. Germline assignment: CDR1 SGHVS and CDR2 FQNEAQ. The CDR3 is CASSLRRRTLMNTEAFF. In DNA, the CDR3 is TGTGCCAGCAGCCTCCGACGCAGGACACTTATGAACACTGAAGCTTTCTTT.

CDR3 nucleotide sequence: TGTGCCAGCAGTTTAGTGTGGGACAGTCCCTATGGCTACACCTTC. Protein: CASSLVWDSPYGYTF. The rearrangement uses TRBV27 and TRBJ1-2; 7 bases are shared with TRBD1. Germline CDR1 MNHEY, CDR2 SMNVEV (reference sequence). The CDR3 runs to 15 residues. With 2 bases clipped from V and 4 bases from J, the junction kept 7 bases outside the gene matches.

CDR3 DNA sequence: TGCGCCAGCAGTCGATCGCCCTCAGGGGGCAGGAGAGGAGATACGCAGTATTTT. It is translated as CASSRSPSGGRRGDTQYF. The rearrangement joins TRBV23-1 to TRBJ2-3, with 8 bases fitting TRBD1. TRBV23-1 is classed as an ORF, of uncertain function. The V gene end was trimmed by 4 bases and the J gene end by 5 bases; junction bases not matched to a gene: 17. There are 18 residues in the CDR3.

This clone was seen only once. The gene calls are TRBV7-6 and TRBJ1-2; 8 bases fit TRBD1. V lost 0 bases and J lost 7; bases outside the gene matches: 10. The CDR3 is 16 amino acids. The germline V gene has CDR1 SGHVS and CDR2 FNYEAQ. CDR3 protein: CASSLAGAGGRVGYTF. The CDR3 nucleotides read TGTGCCAGCAGCTTAGCGGGGGCAGGGGGCCGGGTTGGCTACACCTTC.

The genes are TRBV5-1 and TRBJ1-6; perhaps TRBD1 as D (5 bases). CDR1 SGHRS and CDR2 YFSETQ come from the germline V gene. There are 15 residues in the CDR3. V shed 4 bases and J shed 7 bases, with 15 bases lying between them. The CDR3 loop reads CASSLEIGGNSPLHF. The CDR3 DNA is TGCGCCAGCAGCCTGGAGATCGGGGGGAATTCACCCCTCCACTTT.

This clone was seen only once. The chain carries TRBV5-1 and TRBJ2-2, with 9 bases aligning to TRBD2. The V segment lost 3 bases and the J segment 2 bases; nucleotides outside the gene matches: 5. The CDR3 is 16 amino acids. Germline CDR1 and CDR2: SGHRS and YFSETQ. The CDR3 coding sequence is TGCGCCAGCAGCTCCCAAGCGGGAGGAAACACCGGGGAGCTGTTTTTT. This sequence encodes CASSSQAGGNTGELFF.

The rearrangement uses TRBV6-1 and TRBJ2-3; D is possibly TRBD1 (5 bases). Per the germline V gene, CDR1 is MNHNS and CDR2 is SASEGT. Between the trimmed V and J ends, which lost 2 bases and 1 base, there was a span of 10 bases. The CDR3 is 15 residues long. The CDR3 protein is CASSERVGGTDTQYF. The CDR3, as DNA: TGTGCCAGCAGTGAAAGGGTAGGGGGCACAGATACGCAGTATTTT.

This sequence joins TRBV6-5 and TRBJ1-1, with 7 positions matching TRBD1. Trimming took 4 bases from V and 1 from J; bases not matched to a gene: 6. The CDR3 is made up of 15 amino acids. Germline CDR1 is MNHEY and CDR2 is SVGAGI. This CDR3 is CASSLSRTGNTEAFF. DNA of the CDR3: TGTGCCAGCAGTTTATCCCGGACAGGGAACACTGAAGCTTTCTTT.

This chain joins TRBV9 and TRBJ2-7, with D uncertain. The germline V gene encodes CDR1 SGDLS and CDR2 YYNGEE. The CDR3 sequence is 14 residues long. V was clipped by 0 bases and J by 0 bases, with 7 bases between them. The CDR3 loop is CASSVGVSSYEQYF. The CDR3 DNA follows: TGTGCCAGCAGCGTAGGTGTCAGCTCCTACGAGCAGTACTTC.

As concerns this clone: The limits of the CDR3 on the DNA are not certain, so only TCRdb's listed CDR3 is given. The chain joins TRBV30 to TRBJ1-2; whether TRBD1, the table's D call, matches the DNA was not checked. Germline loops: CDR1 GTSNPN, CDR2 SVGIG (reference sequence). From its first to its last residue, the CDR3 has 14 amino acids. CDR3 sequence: CAWGRQTFGNGYTF.

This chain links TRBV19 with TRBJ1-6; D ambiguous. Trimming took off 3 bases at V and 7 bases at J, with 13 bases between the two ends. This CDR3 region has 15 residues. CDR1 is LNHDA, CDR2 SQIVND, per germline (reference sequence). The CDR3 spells CASSINGQPNSPLHF. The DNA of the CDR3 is TGTGCCAGTAGTATTAATGGGCAGCCCAATTCACCCCTCCACTTT.

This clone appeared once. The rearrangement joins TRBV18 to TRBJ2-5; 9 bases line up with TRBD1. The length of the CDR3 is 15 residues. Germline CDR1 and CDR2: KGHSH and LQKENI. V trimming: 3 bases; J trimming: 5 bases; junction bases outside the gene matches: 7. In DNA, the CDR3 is TGTGCCAGCTCACCGGCCACAGGGGGCGGCGAGACCCAGTACTTC. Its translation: CASSPATGGGETQYF.

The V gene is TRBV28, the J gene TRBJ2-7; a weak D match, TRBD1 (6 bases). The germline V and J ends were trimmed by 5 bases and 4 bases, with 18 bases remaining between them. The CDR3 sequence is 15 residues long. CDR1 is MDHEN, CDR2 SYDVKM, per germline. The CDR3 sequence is CASSRPGTSRYEQYF. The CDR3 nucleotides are TGTGCCAGCAGTCGCCCCGGGACAAGCAGGTACGAGCAGTACTTC.

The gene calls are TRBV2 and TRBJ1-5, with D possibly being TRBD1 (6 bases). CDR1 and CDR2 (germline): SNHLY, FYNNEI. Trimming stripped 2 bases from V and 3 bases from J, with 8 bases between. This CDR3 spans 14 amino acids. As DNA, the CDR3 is TGTGCCAGCAGTGAACAGGGGTTCAATCAGCCCCAGCATTTT. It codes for CASSEQGFNQPQHF. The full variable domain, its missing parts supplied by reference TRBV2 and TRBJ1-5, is EPEVTQTPSHQVTQMGQEVILRCVPISNHLYFYWYRQILGQKVEFLVSFYNNEISEKSEIFDDQFSVERPDGSNFTLKIRSTKLEDSAMYFCASSEQGFNQPQHFGDGTRLSIL.

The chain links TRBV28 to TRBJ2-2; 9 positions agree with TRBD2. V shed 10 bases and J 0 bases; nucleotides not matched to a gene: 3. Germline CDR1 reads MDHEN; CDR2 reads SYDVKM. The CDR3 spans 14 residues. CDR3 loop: CATLAGSNTGELFF. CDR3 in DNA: TGTGCCACCCTAGCGGGGTCGAACACCGGGGAGCTGTTTTTT.

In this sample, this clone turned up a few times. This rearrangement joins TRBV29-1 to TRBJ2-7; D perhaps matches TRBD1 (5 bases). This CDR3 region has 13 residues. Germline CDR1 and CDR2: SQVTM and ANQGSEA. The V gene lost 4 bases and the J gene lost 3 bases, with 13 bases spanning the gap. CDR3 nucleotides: TGCAGCGTTGTTGGGGCAAATTTCTACGAGCAGTACTTC. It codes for CSVVGANFYEQYF.

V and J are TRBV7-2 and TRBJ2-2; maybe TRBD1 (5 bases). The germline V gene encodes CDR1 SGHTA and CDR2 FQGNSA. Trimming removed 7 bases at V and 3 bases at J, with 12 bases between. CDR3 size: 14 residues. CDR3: CASTRAGYTGELFF. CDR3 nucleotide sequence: TGTGCCAGCACCCGGGCAGGGTACACCGGGGAGCTGTTTTTT.

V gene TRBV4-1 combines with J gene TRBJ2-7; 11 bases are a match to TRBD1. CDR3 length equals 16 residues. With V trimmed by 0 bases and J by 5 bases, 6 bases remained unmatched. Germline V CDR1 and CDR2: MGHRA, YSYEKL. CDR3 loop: CASSQEWTGGMDEQYF. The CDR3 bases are TGCGCCAGCAGCCAAGAGTGGACAGGGGGCATGGACGAGCAGTACTTC.